The present TCR beta chain was sequenced within a study of shared T cell receptors in the human thymus. Using immunoSEQ multiplex PCR, the repertoire was profiled, and TCRdb retains in-frame clones only, with some absent. The sample includes over 450,000 clones, around 78% of them seen just once. This clone was detected only a few times. With 0 bases clipped from V and 4 bases from J, the junction kept 14 bases outside the gene matches. CDR1 and CDR2 from the germline V gene are LGHNA and YNFKEQ. The CDR3 covers 19 residues. This sample was also put to use in a study of human thymus T cells. That work contributes: Infants served as donors; they were healthy and Finnish and were having corrective surgery for congenital heart defects. Resections from corrective heart surgery supplied the thymus tissue.

The chain links TRBV4-2 to TRBJ2-3; 9 bases fit TRBD2. The clonotype originates from a boy younger than two with a congenital heart defect. Sequencing used thymocytes. CDR3 in amino acids: CASSQESAGGPVWADTQYF. CDR3 DNA sequence: TGTGCCAGCAGCCAAGAAAGCGCGGGAGGGCCGGTTTGGGCAGATACGCAGTATTTT.